This record covers a single TCR beta chain. CDR3 length: 13 amino acids. V lost 4 bases and J lost 3, with 9 bases in between. The germline V gene has CDR1 ENHRY and CDR2 SYGVKD. This sample is drawn from a study of blood T cell repertoires in COVID-19. Whole-study context: Sites across the United States, Italy and Spain contributed samples from acute and convalescent COVID-19. From T cells, B-cell-depleted T cells, or PBMCs came the material, which was cDNA or gDNA.

Per the original data handling: Scientists estimated how many nucleated cells there were by amplifying reference gene primers. The table came from immunoSEQ multiplex PCR; TCRdb's copy has only in-frame clones and leaves some out. The V and J calls and clone size come from that table; D and trimming were worked out from the DNA. Altogether around 9,500 clones are present, around 90% being singletons, with the ten largest covering less than 5%. This sequence joins TRBV10-3 and TRBJ1-1; no clear D. The TCR sequence derives from a woman between 45 and 60 years old with active COVID-19. The sequencing input was peripheral blood. The CDR3 loop reads CAISAQADTEAFF. The CDR3 DNA is TGTGCCATCAGTGCGCAGGCCGACACTGAAGCTTTCTTT.